This TCR beta chain was observed in a study of blood T cell repertoires in COVID-19. TCRdb keeps only in-frame clones here, not all; method: immunoSEQ multiplex PCR. Seen here are 130,000 to 150,000 clones, over 80% observed once, and the top ten hold roughly 1%. V was shortened by 1 base and J by 8 bases, with 16 bases between the two germline ends. This CDR3 spans 15 amino acids. The germline CDR1 and CDR2 sequences are SGHRS and YFSETQ. Sequenced: peripheral blood. The clonotype was recovered from a woman in her forties or fifties with acute or convalescent COVID-19. The chain has TRBV5-1 and TRBJ2-1; D may be TRBD1 (6 bases). The CDR3 protein is CASSLTGHPGDEQFF. The CDR3 bases are TGCGCCAGCAGCTTGACGGGACACCCAGGGGATGAGCAGTTCTTC.